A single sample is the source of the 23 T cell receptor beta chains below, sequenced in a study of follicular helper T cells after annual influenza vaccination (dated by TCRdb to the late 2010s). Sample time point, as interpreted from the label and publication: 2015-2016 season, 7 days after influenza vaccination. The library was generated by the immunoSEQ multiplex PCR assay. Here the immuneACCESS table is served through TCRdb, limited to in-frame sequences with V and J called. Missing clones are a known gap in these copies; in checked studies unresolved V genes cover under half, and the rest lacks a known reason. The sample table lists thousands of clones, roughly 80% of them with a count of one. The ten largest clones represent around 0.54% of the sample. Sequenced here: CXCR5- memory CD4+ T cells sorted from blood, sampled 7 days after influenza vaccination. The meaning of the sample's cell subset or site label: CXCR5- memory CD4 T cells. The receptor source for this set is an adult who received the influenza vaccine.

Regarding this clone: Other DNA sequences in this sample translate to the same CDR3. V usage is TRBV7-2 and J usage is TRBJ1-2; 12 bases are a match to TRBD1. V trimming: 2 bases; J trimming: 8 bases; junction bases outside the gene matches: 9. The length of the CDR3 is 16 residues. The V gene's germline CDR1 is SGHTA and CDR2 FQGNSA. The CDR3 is CASSLRGRDRGLGYTF. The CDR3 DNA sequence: TGTGCCAGCAGCTTAAGGGGGCGGGACAGGGGGCTCGGCTACACCTTC.

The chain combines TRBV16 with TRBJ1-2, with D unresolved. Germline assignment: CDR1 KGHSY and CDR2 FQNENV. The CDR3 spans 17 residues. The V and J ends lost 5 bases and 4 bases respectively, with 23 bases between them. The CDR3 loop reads CASSVVGIVRKTYGYTF. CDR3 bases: TGTGCCAGCAGCGTAGTTGGGATCGTTAGAAAGACCTATGGCTACACCTTC.

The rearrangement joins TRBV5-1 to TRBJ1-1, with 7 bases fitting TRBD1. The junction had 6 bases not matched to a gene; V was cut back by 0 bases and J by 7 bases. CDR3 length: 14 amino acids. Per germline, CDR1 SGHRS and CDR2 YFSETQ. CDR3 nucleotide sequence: TGCGCCAGCAGCTTGGCCGCAGGGGGACTTGAAGCTTTCTTT. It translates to CASSLAAGGLEAFF.

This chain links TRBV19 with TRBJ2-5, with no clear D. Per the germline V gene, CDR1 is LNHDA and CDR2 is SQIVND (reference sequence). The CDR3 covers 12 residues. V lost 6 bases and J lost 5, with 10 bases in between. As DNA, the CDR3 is TGTGCCAGTAGCCAAATCGGGGAGACCCAGTACTTC. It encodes CASSQIGETQYF.

The CDR3 region is CASSEAGGARETQYF. Here the CDR3 DNA reads TGTGCCAGCAGTGAAGCAGGGGGGGCCCGGGAGACCCAGTACTTC. V usage is TRBV2 and J usage is TRBJ2-5; TRBD2 is a possible D gene (7 bases). Trimming left V 0 bases short and J 5 bases short, with 13 bases between. From germline, CDR1 is SNHLY and CDR2 FYNNEI. CDR3 length: 15 amino acids. Complete variable domain (other parts from reference TRBV2 and TRBJ2-5): EPEVTQTPSHQVTQMGQEVILRCVPISNHLYFYWYRQILGQKVEFLVSFYNNEISEKSEIFDDQFSVERPDGSNFTLKIRSTKLEDSAMYFCASSEAGGARETQYFGPGTRLLVL.

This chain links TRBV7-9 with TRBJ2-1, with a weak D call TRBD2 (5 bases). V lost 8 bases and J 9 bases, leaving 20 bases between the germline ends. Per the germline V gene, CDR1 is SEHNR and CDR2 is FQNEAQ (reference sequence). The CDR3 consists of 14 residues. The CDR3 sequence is CASAITRGPSEQFF. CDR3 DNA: TGTGCCAGCGCCATTACTCGAGGGCCTAGTGAGCAGTTCTTC.

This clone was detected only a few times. The CDR3 DNA reads TGCGCCAGCAGCCTTACAGTGAACAATCAGCCCCAGCATTTT. Protein: CASSLTVNNQPQHF. The gene calls are TRBV10-2 and TRBJ1-5; D ambiguous. The CDR3 is 14 amino acids. The ends were cut back, 6 bases at V and 3 bases at J, with 12 bases in the middle. Germline V gene sequence: CDR1 WSHSY, CDR2 SAAADI.

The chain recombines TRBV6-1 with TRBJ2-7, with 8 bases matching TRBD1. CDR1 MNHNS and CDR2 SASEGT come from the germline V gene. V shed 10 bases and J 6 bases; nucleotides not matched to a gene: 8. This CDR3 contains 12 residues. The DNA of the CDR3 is TGTGCCACTGACAGGGGTCCTCGCGAGCAGTACTTC. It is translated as CATDRGPREQYF.

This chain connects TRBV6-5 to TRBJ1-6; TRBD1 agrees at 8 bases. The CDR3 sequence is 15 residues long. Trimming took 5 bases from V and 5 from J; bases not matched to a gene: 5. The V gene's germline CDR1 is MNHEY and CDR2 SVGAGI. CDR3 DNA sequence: TGTGCCAGCAGTACCCGGACAGGGAATAATTCACCCCTCCACTTT. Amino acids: CASSTRTGNNSPLHF.

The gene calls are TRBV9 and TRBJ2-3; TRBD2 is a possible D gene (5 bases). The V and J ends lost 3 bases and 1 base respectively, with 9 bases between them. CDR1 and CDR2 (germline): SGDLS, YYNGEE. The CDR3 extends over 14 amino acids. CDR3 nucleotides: TGTGCCAGCAGCGCTTGGACTGGCACAGATACGCAGTATTTT. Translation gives CASSAWTGTDTQYF.

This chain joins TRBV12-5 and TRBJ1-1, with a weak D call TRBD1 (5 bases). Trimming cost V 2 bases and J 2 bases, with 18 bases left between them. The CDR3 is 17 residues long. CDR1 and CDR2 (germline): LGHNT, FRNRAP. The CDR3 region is CASGLSPGVGFNTEAFF. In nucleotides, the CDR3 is TGTGCTAGTGGTTTGTCGCCGGGGGTGGGGTTTAACACTGAAGCTTTCTTT.

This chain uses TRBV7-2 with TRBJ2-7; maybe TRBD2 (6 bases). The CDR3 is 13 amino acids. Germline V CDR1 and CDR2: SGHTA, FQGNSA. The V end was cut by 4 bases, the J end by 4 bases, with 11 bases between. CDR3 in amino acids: CASSSEEGYEQYF. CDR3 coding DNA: TGTGCCAGCAGCTCCGAGGAGGGATACGAGCAGTACTTC. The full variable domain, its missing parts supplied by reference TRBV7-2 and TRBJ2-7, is GAGVSQSPSNKVTEKGKDVELRCDPISGHTALYWYRQSLGQGLEFLIYFQGNSAPDKSGLPSDRFSAERTGGSVSTLTIQRTQQEDSAVYLCASSSEEGYEQYFGPGTRLTVT.

The CDR3 sequence: CASSFTGRGNEQFF. CDR3 coding DNA: TGTGCCAGCAGCTTCACAGGACGAGGGAATGAGCAGTTCTTC. The chain couples TRBV7-3 to TRBJ2-1; perhaps D is TRBD1 or TRBD2 (5 bases each). Per germline, CDR1 SGHTA and CDR2 FQGTGA. V lost 3 bases and J 7 bases, leaving 13 bases between the germline ends. The CDR3 contains 14 residues.

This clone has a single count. The CDR3 coding sequence is TGTGCCAGCAGTGAGGCCCCAGTTAGCACAGATACGCAGTATTTT. Translation gives CASSEAPVSTDTQYF. The rearrangement uses TRBV6-1 and TRBJ2-3; the D is unclear. This CDR3 has 15 amino acids. Germline CDR1 MNHNS, CDR2 SASEGT. Trimming left V 3 bases short and J 0 bases short, with 10 bases between.

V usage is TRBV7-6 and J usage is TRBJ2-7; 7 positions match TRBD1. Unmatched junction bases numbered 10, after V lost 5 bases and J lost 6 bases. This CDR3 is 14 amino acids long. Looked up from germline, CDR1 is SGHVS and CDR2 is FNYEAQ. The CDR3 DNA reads TGTGCCAGCAGCCTCGACAGGGTAGGGGGCGAGCAGTACTTC. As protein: CASSLDRVGGEQYF.

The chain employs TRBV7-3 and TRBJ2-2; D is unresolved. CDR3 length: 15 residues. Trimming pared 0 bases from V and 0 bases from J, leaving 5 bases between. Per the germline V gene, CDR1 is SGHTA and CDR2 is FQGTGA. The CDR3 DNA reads TGTGCCAGCAGCTTAACGGGGTCGAACACCGGGGAGCTGTTTTTT. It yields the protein CASSLTGSNTGELFF. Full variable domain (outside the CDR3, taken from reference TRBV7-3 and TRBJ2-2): GAGVSQTPSNKVTEKGKYVELRCDPISGHTALYWYRQSLGQGPEFLIYFQGTGAADDSGLPNDRFFAVRPEGSVSTLKIQRTERGDSAVYLCASSLTGSNTGELFFGEGSRLTVL.

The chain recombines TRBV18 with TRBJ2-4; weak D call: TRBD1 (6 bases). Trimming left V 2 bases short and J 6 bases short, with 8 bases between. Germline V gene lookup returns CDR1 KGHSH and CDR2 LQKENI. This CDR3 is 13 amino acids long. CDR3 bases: TGTGCCAGCTCACCAGGACAGCTAAACATTCAGTACTTC. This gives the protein CASSPGQLNIQYF.

CDR3 region: CASSLEQGTQFF. CDR3 DNA sequence: TGCGCCAGCAGCTTGGAACAAGGAACCCAGTTCTTC. V usage is TRBV5-1 and J usage is TRBJ2-1; the D is unclear. CDR1 SGHRS and CDR2 YFSETQ come from the germline V gene. With 0 bases removed from V and 13 bases from J, the gap between germline ends came to 11 bases. This CDR3 has 12 residues. The variable domain in full, completed from reference TRBV5-1 and TRBJ2-1, reads KAGVTQTPRYLIKTRGQQVTLSCSPISGHRSVSWYQQTPGQGLQFLFEYFSETQRNKGNFPGRFSGRQFSNSRSEMNVSTLELGDSALYLCASSLEQGTQFFGPGTRLTVL.

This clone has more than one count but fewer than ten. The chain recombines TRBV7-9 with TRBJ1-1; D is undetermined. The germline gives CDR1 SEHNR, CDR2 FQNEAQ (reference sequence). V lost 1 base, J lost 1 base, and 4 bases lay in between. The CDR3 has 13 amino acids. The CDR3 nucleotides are TGTGCCAGCAGCTTAGTGGGGAACACTGAAGCTTTCTTT. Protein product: CASSLVGNTEAFF.

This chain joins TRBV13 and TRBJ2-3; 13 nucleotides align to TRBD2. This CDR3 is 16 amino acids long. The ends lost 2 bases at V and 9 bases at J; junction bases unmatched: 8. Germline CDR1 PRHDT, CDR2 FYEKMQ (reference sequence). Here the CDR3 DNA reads TGTGCCAGCAGCTTATTAGGACTAGCGGGGGTAGGGACGCAGTATTTT. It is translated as CASSLLGLAGVGTQYF.

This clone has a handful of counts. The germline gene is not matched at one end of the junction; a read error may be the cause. This CDR3 is CASNEQGRGQPQHF. CDR3 coding DNA: TGTGCCAGCAATGAACAGGGTCGGGGTCAGCCCCAGCATTTT. The chain joins TRBV2 to TRBJ1-5, with D perhaps TRBD1 (6 bases). CDR3 length equals 14 residues. Per germline, CDR1 SNHLY and CDR2 FYNNEI.

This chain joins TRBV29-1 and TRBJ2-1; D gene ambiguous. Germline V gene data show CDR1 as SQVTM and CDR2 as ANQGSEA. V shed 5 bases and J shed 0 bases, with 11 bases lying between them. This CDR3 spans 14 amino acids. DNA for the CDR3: TGCAGCGTTTCGGGTGATAGCTCCTACAATGAGCAGTTCTTC. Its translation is CSVSGDSSYNEQFF.

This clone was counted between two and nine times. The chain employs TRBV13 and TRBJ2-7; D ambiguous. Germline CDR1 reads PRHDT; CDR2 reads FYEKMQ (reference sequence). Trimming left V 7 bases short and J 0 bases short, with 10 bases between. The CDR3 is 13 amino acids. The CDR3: CASMGWSSYEQYF. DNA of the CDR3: TGTGCCAGCATGGGATGGTCCTCCTACGAGCAGTACTTC.